This paragraph covers one T cell receptor (beta chain) sequence. Clones were read by immunoSEQ multiplex PCR, and TCRdb kept only the in-frame ones, dropping some. The sample includes hundreds of thousands of clones, roughly 90% seen only once; the top ten take around 3%. This entry comes from a study of blood T cell repertoires in COVID-19. The sequence was collected from a woman aged 50 to 60 who had recovered from COVID-19. The sequencing input was PBMCs or T cells enriched from blood (not recorded which).

The DNA of the CDR3 is TGTGCCAGCAGTTATGACAGGCTAGCTAACTATGGCTACACCTTC. Translation: CASSYDRLANYGYTF. This chain uses TRBV6-5 with TRBJ1-2; D perhaps matches TRBD1 (6 bases). The CDR3 sequence is 15 residues long. Between the trimmed V and J ends, which lost 3 bases and 0 bases, there was a span of 11 bases. Germline lookup yields CDR1 MNHEY and CDR2 SVGAGI.